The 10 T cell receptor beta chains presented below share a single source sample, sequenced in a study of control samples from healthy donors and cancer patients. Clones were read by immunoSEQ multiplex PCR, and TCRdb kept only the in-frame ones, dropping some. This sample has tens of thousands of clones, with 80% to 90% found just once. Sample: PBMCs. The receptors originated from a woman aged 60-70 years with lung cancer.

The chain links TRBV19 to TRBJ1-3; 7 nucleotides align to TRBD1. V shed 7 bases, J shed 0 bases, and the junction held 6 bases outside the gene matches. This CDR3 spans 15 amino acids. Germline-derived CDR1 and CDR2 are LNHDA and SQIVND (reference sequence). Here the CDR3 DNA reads TGTGCCAGTAATAGGGGACAGAGCTCTGGAAACACCATATATTTT. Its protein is CASNRGQSSGNTIYF.

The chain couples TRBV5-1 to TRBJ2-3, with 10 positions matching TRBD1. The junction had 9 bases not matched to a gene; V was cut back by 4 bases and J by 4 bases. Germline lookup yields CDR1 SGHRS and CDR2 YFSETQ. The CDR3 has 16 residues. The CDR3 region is CASSTTPGQGPDTQYF. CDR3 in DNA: TGCGCCAGCAGCACAACACCGGGACAGGGGCCAGATACGCAGTATTTT.

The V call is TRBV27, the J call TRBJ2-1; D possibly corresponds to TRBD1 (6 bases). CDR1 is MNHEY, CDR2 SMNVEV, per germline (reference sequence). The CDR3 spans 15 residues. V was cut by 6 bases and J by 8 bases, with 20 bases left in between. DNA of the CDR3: TGTGCCAGCAGGCAAACCGGGACAATGGGGTATGAGCAGTTCTTC. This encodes CASRQTGTMGYEQFF.

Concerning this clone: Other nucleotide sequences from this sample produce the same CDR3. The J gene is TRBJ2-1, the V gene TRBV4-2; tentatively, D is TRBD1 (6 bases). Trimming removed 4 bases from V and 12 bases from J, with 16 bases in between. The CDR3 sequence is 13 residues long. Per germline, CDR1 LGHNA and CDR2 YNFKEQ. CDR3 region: CASSPQEQGWQFF. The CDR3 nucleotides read TGTGCCAGCAGCCCACAAGAACAGGGTTGGCAGTTCTTC.

CDR3 DNA sequence: TGCGCCAGCAGCCAGCGGACAACTTGGGCCCCCATATATTTT. It yields the protein CASSQRTTWAPIYF. The chain combines TRBV4-1 with TRBJ1-3; weak D call: TRBD1 (5 bases). V was cut by 3 bases and J by 11 bases, with 17 bases left in between. The CDR3 extends over 14 amino acids. Per the germline V gene, CDR1 is MGHRA and CDR2 is YSYEKL.

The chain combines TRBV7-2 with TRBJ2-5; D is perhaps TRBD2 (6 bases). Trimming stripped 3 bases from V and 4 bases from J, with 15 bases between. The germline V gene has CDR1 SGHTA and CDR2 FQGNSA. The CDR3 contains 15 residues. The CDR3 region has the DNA TGTGCCAGCAGCTTGTCTTTGAGGGAGGTAGAGACCCAGTACTTC. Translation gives CASSLSLREVETQYF.

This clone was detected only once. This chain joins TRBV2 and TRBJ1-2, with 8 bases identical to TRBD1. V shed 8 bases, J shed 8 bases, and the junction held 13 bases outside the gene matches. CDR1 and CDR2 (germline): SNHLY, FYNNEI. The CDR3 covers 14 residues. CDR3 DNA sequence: TGTGCCAGCTCTGAGTCGGGCAGGGGGCTCGGCTACACCTTC. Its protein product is CASSESGRGLGYTF.

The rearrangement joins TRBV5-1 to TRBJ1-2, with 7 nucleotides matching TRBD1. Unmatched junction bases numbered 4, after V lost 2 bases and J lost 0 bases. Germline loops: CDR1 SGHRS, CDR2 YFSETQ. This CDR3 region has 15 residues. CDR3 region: CASSFTGTANYGYTF. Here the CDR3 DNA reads TGCGCCAGCAGCTTCACCGGGACAGCTAACTATGGCTACACCTTC.

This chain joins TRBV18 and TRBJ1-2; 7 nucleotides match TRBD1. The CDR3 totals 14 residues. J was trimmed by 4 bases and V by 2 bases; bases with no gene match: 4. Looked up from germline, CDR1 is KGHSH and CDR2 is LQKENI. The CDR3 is CASSPDRAFYGYTF. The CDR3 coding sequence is TGTGCCAGCTCACCAGACAGGGCCTTCTATGGCTACACCTTC.

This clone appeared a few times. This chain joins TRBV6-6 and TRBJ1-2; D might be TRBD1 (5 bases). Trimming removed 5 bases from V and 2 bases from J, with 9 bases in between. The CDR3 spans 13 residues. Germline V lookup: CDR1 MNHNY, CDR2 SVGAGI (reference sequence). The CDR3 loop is CASSPGLNYGYTF. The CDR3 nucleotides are TGTGCCAGCAGTCCAGGGCTCAACTATGGCTACACCTTC.